Below, 27 T cell receptor beta chains from the same sample are listed, as sequenced in a study of T cells expressing NK-cell markers (dated by TCRdb to about 2020). Library creation used 5' RACE. These reads were obtained on an Illumina HiSeq 2000. TCRdb reprocessed the reads and lists each CDR3 protein sequence as a single entry, with no DNA. The table kept for this sample lists about 460,000 distinct CDR3 sequences. The ten largest make up roughly 1.4% of the sample. Sequencing was carried out using blood T cells: a sorted CD56 or NKG2C T cell subset, CD4+ or CD8+ T cells, or bulk PBMC T cells (not recorded which). These receptors originate from a woman in her forties or fifties in good health. Donor details come from another sample of the same person, matched by shared clones.

This chain joins TRBV2 and TRBJ1-3. CDR3 length: 13 residues. Per the germline V gene, CDR1 is SNHLY and CDR2 is FYNNEI. CDR3 region: CASRGSSGNTIYF.

The chain carries TRBV20-1 and TRBJ2-1; as DNA is missing, the TRBD2 call by TCRdb cannot be tested. There are 16 residues in the CDR3. Germline values: CDR1 DFQATT, CDR2 SNEGSKA (reference sequence). The CDR3 sequence: CSAAPLGLAGFNEQFF.

The V call is TRBV9, the J call TRBJ1-1; the D call of TRBD1 rests on TCRdb alone, since no DNA is present to check it. CDR1 is SGDLS and CDR2 is YYNGEE in the germline V gene. There are 17 residues in the CDR3. CDR3 region: CASSGWIFGQKGTEAFF.

The chain employs TRBV3-1 and TRBJ2-1; TCRdb gives TRBD1 as the D gene, but with no DNA this cannot be confirmed. Germline V gene sequence: CDR1 LGHDT, CDR2 YNNKEL (reference sequence). CDR3 length: 16 amino acids. The CDR3 sequence: CASSPGQGFGYNEQFF.

The genes are TRBV24-1 and TRBJ1-2; checking the TCRdb D call of TRBD1 is not possible without DNA. The CDR3 contains 14 residues. CDR1 and CDR2 (germline): KGHDR, SFDVKD. The CDR3 is CATSDLDRDYGYTF.

This chain joins TRBV5-1 and TRBJ2-7; the D call of TRBD1 rests on TCRdb alone, since no DNA is present to check it. This CDR3 spans 14 amino acids. Looked up from germline, CDR1 is SGHRS and CDR2 is YFSETQ. CDR3 amino acids: CASSLFDSHYEQYF.

V and J are TRBV5-1 and TRBJ2-2; no DNA is available, so the TRBD1 call from TCRdb remains unchecked. The CDR3 length is 15 residues. CDR1 is SGHRS, CDR2 YFSETQ, per germline. The CDR3 sequence: CASSPGQGAAGELFF. Combining the CDR3 with reference TRBV5-1 and TRBJ2-2 gives the whole variable domain KAGVTQTPRYLIKTRGQQVTLSCSPISGHRSVSWYQQTPGQGLQFLFEYFSETQRNKGNFPGRFSGRQFSNSRSEMNVSTLELGDSALYLCASSPGQGAAGELFFGEGSRLTVL.

The gene calls are TRBV5-1 and TRBJ2-7; TCRdb's D call of TRBD1 is untestable without DNA. Germline loops: CDR1 SGHRS, CDR2 YFSETQ. CDR3 length: 13 residues. The CDR3 is CASSPGPFYEQYF.

This sequence joins TRBV7-9 and TRBJ1-1; TCRdb's D call of TRBD1 is untestable without DNA. The germline CDR1 and CDR2 sequences are SEHNR and FQNEAQ (reference sequence). The CDR3 consists of 15 residues. Here the CDR3 reads CASSQVGTANTEAFF.

The CDR3 here is CSAARDYEQYF. V is TRBV20-1 and J is TRBJ2-7; no DNA is available, so the TRBD1 call from TCRdb remains unchecked. The CDR3 is 11 residues long. The germline gives CDR1 DFQATT, CDR2 SNEGSKA (reference sequence).

The V call is TRBV12-3 or TRBV12-4, the J call TRBJ2-1; lacking DNA, the TRBD2 call made by TCRdb goes unchecked. The CDR3 loop spans 12 amino acids. CDR3 loop: CASSLREDEQFF.

The V and J genes are TRBV29-1 and TRBJ1-1; TCRdb names TRBD1, which stays unverified in the absence of DNA. This CDR3 has 14 residues. Germline V gene lookup returns CDR1 SQVTM and CDR2 ANQGSEA. This CDR3 is CSAGSRQMNTEAFF.

V and J are TRBV12-3 or TRBV12-4 and TRBJ2-3; lacking DNA, the TRBD2 call made by TCRdb goes unchecked. The CDR3 is made up of 13 amino acids. The CDR3 reads CASSLALVATQYF.

The chain recombines TRBV6-5 with TRBJ1-1; there is no DNA to check the TCRdb D call of TRBD1. Germline V gives CDR1 MNHEY, CDR2 SVGAGI. The CDR3 loop spans 15 amino acids. CDR3 loop: CASSYSGTANTEAFF.

V gene TRBV9 combines with J gene TRBJ2-5. The CDR3 runs 14 residues. Germline loops: CDR1 SGDLS, CDR2 YYNGEE. The CDR3 protein is CASSGVGTKETQYF. Filled out from reference TRBV9 and TRBJ2-5, the complete variable domain reads DSGVTQTPKHLITATGQRVTLRCSPRSGDLSVYWYQQSLDQGLQFLIQYYNGEERAKGNILERFSAQQFPDLHSELNLSSLELGDSALYFCASSGVGTKETQYFGPGTRLLVL.

The V and J genes are TRBV2 and TRBJ2-3; the TCRdb D gene call, TRBD1, has no DNA to confirm it. The CDR3 contains 14 residues. CDR1 and CDR2 from the germline V gene are SNHLY and FYNNEI. CDR3 loop: CASRGRYGGYTQYF. The full variable domain, in which reference TRBV2 and TRBJ2-3 provide the parts outside the CDR3, is EPEVTQTPSHQVTQMGQEVILRCVPISNHLYFYWYRQILGQKVEFLVSFYNNEISEKSEIFDDQFSVERPDGSNFTLKIRSTKLEDSAMYFCASRGRYGGYTQYFGPGTRLTVL.

The rearrangement joins TRBV4-1 to TRBJ2-1; TCRdb picks TRBD2, but there is no DNA to check that call. Germline V gene lookup returns CDR1 MGHRA and CDR2 YSYEKL. The CDR3 contains 16 residues. The CDR3 loop is CASSQPSGRVDNEQFF.

The chain uses TRBV6-1 and TRBJ2-5; TCRdb indicates TRBD1, and absent DNA this call remains unverified. Looked up from germline, CDR1 is MNHNS and CDR2 is SASEGT. CDR3 length equals 15 residues. CDR3 loop: CASRFWTGGTETQYF.

CDR3 amino acids: CASSLVEAVGEQFF. V is TRBV7-8 and J is TRBJ2-1. The CDR3 is 14 residues long. In germline, CDR1 is SGHVS, CDR2 FQNEAQ.

The CDR3 sequence: CASSSSGTLASNEQFF. V gene TRBV12-3 or TRBV12-4 combines with J gene TRBJ2-1; as DNA is missing, the TRBD1 call by TCRdb cannot be tested. There are 16 residues in the CDR3.

The chain links TRBV5-1 to TRBJ2-7; checking the TCRdb D call of TRBD2 is not possible without DNA. Germline CDR1 and CDR2: SGHRS and YFSETQ. The CDR3 consists of 16 residues. The CDR3 sequence is CASSVGVAGPFDEQYF.

The chain has TRBV11-2 and TRBJ2-5; there is no DNA to check the TCRdb D call of TRBD2. The CDR3 spans 14 residues. CDR1 and CDR2 (germline): SGHAT, FQNNGV. The CDR3 sequence: CASSLASGRASQYF. The full variable domain, with the rest looked up from reference TRBV11-2 and TRBJ2-5, is EAGVAQSPRYKIIEKRQSVAFWCNPISGHATLYWYQQILGQGPKLLIQFQNNGVVDDSQLPKDRFSAERLKGVDSTLKIQPAKLEDSAVYLCASSLASGRASQYFGPGTRLLVL.

The chain has TRBV12-3 or TRBV12-4 and TRBJ2-1. This CDR3 comprises 14 residues. CDR3 sequence: CASGTSGTYNEQFF.

The V call is TRBV27, the J call TRBJ1-3; with no DNA, the TCRdb D assignment of TRBD1 cannot be verified. This CDR3 is 16 amino acids long. CDR1 MNHEY and CDR2 SMNVEV come from the germline V gene (reference sequence). This CDR3 reads CASSLLGRGGGNTIYF.

The chain carries TRBV7-8 and TRBJ2-7; TCRdb calls TRBD2, which cannot be checked without DNA. Germline CDR1 reads SGHVS; CDR2 reads FQNEAQ. The CDR3 spans 15 residues. The CDR3 is CASSPASGSSYEQYF.

J is TRBJ1-1 and V is TRBV12-3 or TRBV12-4; the D call of TRBD1 rests on TCRdb alone, since no DNA is present to check it. This CDR3 is built from 15 residues. CDR3 amino acids: CASSLLGRLNTEAFF.

The J gene is TRBJ2-6, the V gene TRBV7-9; TCRdb lists TRBD1, though no DNA is available to test this call. Per the germline V gene, CDR1 is SEHNR and CDR2 is FQNEAQ (reference sequence). The CDR3 runs to 19 residues. The CDR3: CASSPGDTSWSTGANVLTF.